Following are 18 T cell receptor beta chains from one sample sequenced in a study of shared clonotypes between healthy human individuals (dated by TCRdb to about 2020). Library construction relied on the immunoSEQ multiplex PCR assay. This immuneACCESS table, as held by TCRdb, lists in-frame sequences with V and J called but not all clones. Of the missing ones, under half trace to an unresolved V gene in checked studies; the others have no known cause. This sample is represented by 2 million to 2.5 million clones; approximately 93% of them were singletons. 0.39% of the sample belongs to the ten largest clones. The sample consisted of naive CD4+ T cells from PBMCs. What this sample's cell subset or site label stands for: CD45RA+ positively selected. The source of these receptors is a young man in good health. Some clones in this sample may be carry-over from other donors' samples.

The V gene is TRBV29-1, the J gene TRBJ1-5; TRBD1 agrees at 10 bases. The CDR3 runs 15 residues. Germline CDR1 SQVTM, CDR2 ANQGSEA. V lost 4 bases to trimming and J lost 5 bases; unmatched junction nucleotides: 8. The CDR3 DNA reads as TGCAGCGTTGCTCCGACAGGGGGCGGGGATCAGCCCCAGCATTTT. Amino acids: CSVAPTGGGDQPQHF.

This chain connects TRBV5-6 to TRBJ1-5, with 8 bases lining up with TRBD1. Germline V lookup: CDR1 SGHDT, CDR2 YYEEEE. The CDR3 runs to 15 residues. The trim removed 3 bases at V and 7 bases at J, leaving 9 bases unmatched. The CDR3 reads CASSYGTGEGQPQHF. CDR3 DNA sequence: TGTGCCAGCAGCTATGGGACAGGAGAAGGGCAGCCCCAGCATTTT.

The chain couples TRBV28 to TRBJ1-5; 10 bases agree with TRBD1. The CDR3 spans 16 residues. Losses at the gene ends were 8 bases for V and 9 bases for J; bases not matched to a gene: 16. Germline V gene data show CDR1 as MDHEN and CDR2 as SYDVKM. CDR3 sequence: CASGARPDRGRRPQHF. CDR3 in DNA: TGTGCCAGCGGGGCCCGCCCCGACAGGGGGCGCCGGCCCCAGCATTTT. The whole variable domain, remainder taken from reference TRBV28 and TRBJ1-5, is DVKVTQSSRYLVKRTGEKVFLECVQDMDHENMFWYRQDPGLGLRLIYFSYDVKMKEKGDIPEGYSVSREKKERFSLILESASTNQTSMYLCASGARPDRGRRPQHFGDGTRLSIL.

The chain links TRBV19 to TRBJ2-1, with D perhaps TRBD1 (6 bases). The CDR3 extends over 13 amino acids. Trimming took 4 bases from V and 8 from J, leaving 12 bases between them. The germline CDR1 and CDR2 sequences are LNHDA and SQIVND (reference sequence). Written as DNA, the CDR3 is TGTGCCAGTAGTAGCACAGGGTGGGATGAGCAGTTCTTC. Residues: CASSSTGWDEQFF.

The CDR3 loop reads CASSVTQGLSMNTEAFF. The CDR3 nucleotides are TGTGCCAGCAGTGTAACACAGGGACTGTCGATGAACACTGAAGCTTTCTTT. The rearrangement uses TRBV6-1 and TRBJ1-1; possible D gene TRBD1, 6 bases. This CDR3 has 17 residues. V was shortened by 4 bases and J by 0 bases, with 18 bases between the two germline ends. Germline V gene lookup returns CDR1 MNHNS and CDR2 SASEGT.

This sequence joins TRBV2 and TRBJ2-1; 8 bases match TRBD2. The CDR3 sequence is 15 residues long. In germline, CDR1 is SNHLY, CDR2 FYNNEI. J lost 5 bases, V lost 8 bases, and 11 bases had no gene match. Here the CDR3 reads CASGPVSGGDNEQFF. In DNA, the CDR3 is TGTGCCAGCGGACCTGTCAGCGGGGGTGACAATGAGCAGTTCTTC.

The chain links TRBV29-1 to TRBJ2-3; D might be TRBD2 (5 bases). CDR3 length equals 12 residues. CDR1 and CDR2 from the germline V gene are SQVTM and ANQGSEA. V was shortened by 6 bases and J by 2 bases, with 9 bases between the two germline ends. CDR3 nucleotides: TGCAGCGTGAGGGTAATCACAGATACGCAGTATTTT. It codes for CSVRVITDTQYF.

The chain is built from TRBV12-5 and TRBJ1-1, with unresolved D. CDR3 length equals 14 residues. The V end lost 1 base, the J end lost 6 bases, and 12 bases lay between the germline ends. Germline V gives CDR1 LGHNT, CDR2 FRNRAP. As DNA, the CDR3 is TGTGCTAGTGGTTTGGCTGCCTCGGAGGCTGAAGCTTTCTTT. Amino acids: CASGLAASEAEAFF. Based on the CDR3 plus reference TRBV12-5 and TRBJ1-1, the full variable domain is DARVTQTPRHKVTEMGQEVTMRCQPILGHNTVFWYRQTMMQGLELLAYFRNRAPLDDSGMPKDRFSAEMPDATLATLKIQPSEPRDSAVYFCASGLAASEAEAFFGQGTRLTVV.

The chain links TRBV28 to TRBJ2-5; TRBD2 matches at 11 bases. Germline V gene data show CDR1 as MDHEN and CDR2 as SYDVKM. The J segment lost 5 bases and the V segment lost 4 bases, leaving 9 bases of the junction unmatched. The CDR3 covers 16 residues. CDR3 amino acids: CASSSPGSGRGETQYF. The CDR3 DNA follows: TGTGCCAGCAGTTCCCCGGGTAGCGGGAGGGGCGAGACCCAGTACTTC.

The chain recombines TRBV7-8 with TRBJ2-1; a weak D match, TRBD2 (6 bases). Trimming shortened V by 7 bases and J by 2 bases, and 12 bases separated the two germline ends. Germline V lookup: CDR1 SGHVS, CDR2 FQNEAQ. The CDR3 extends over 14 amino acids. The chain's CDR3 is CASKRGLAYNEQFF. CDR3 nucleotides: TGTGCCAGCAAACGGGGACTCGCCTACAATGAGCAGTTCTTC.

The chain recombines TRBV5-1 with TRBJ2-1; 11 bases align to TRBD2. Germline V gene data show CDR1 as SGHRS and CDR2 as YFSETQ. V trimming: 2 bases; J trimming: 6 bases; junction bases outside the gene matches: 4. This CDR3 is 15 amino acids long. CDR3 amino acids: CASSFTLAGANEQFF. The CDR3 DNA reads TGCGCCAGCAGCTTTACACTAGCGGGAGCCAATGAGCAGTTCTTC.

V gene TRBV28 combines with J gene TRBJ1-5; TRBD1 is a possible D gene (5 bases). This CDR3 has 14 residues. Germline CDR1 is MDHEN and CDR2 is SYDVKM. Trimming left V 1 base short and J 5 bases short, with 9 bases between. The CDR3 protein is CASSLLEGHQPQHF. The CDR3 DNA follows: TGTGCCAGCAGTTTATTGGAGGGGCATCAGCCCCAGCATTTT. Looking up the rest from reference TRBV28 and TRBJ1-5 gives the full variable domain: DVKVTQSSRYLVKRTGEKVFLECVQDMDHENMFWYRQDPGLGLRLIYFSYDVKMKEKGDIPEGYSVSREKKERFSLILESASTNQTSMYLCASSLLEGHQPQHFGDGTRLSIL.

The chain couples TRBV7-9 to TRBJ2-7, with D maybe TRBD2 (5 bases). Trimming removed 2 bases at V and 11 bases at J, with 16 bases between. From germline, CDR1 is SEHNR and CDR2 FQNEAQ (reference sequence). This CDR3 spans 13 amino acids. The CDR3 here is CASSLYRGQDEYF. For the CDR3, the DNA is TGTGCCAGCAGCTTATATAGAGGGCAGGACGAGTACTTC.

The V call is TRBV10-2, the J call TRBJ1-5; D not resolved. V was cut by 3 bases and J by 6 bases, with 15 bases left in between. Germline loops: CDR1 WSHSY, CDR2 SAAADI. The CDR3 contains 15 residues. CDR3: CASSEGGRQFQPQHF. DNA for the CDR3: TGCGCCAGCAGTGAAGGCGGGCGGCAGTTTCAGCCCCAGCATTTT.

Written as DNA, the CDR3 is TGCAGCGTCCTCCGGGGCCCCAGGGATACGCAGTATTTT. Translated: CSVLRGPRDTQYF. This chain connects TRBV29-1 to TRBJ2-3; D may be TRBD1 or TRBD2 (5 bases each). There are 13 residues in the CDR3. The V end lost 6 bases, the J end lost 6 bases, and 16 bases lay between the germline ends. Germline V gene data show CDR1 as SQVTM and CDR2 as ANQGSEA.

The V call is TRBV6-6, the J call TRBJ2-7; weak D call: TRBD1 (5 bases). Germline V gene lookup returns CDR1 MNHNY and CDR2 SVGAGI (reference sequence). V lost 2 bases to trimming and J lost 0 bases, with 11 bases between them. The CDR3 runs 15 residues. CDR3 amino acids: CASSYGARSSYEQYF. Here the CDR3 DNA reads TGTGCCAGCAGTTACGGGGCAAGAAGCTCCTACGAGCAGTACTTC.

The rearrangement links TRBV28 to TRBJ2-7; possible D gene TRBD1, 7 bases. The CDR3 is made up of 14 amino acids. From germline, CDR1 is MDHEN and CDR2 SYDVKM. V gave up 1 base and J gave up 4 bases, with 11 bases separating them. This chain's CDR3 is CASSLSRGTYEQYF. The CDR3 DNA reads TGTGCCAGCAGTTTATCCAGGGGGACTTACGAGCAGTACTTC.

The rearrangement links TRBV9 to TRBJ1-2; D is ambiguous. Deletions cut 5 bases from V and 0 bases from J, with 14 bases between. Germline lookup yields CDR1 SGDLS and CDR2 YYNGEE. This CDR3 has 15 amino acids. The CDR3 is CASSQEAVSNYGYTF. DNA for the CDR3: TGTGCCAGCAGTCAGGAGGCAGTTTCTAACTATGGCTACACCTTC. Filled out from reference TRBV9 and TRBJ1-2, the complete variable domain reads DSGVTQTPKHLITATGQRVTLRCSPRSGDLSVYWYQQSLDQGLQFLIQYYNGEERAKGNILERFSAQQFPDLHSELNLSSLELGDSALYFCASSQEAVSNYGYTFGSGTRLTVV.